This note documents a single TCR beta chain sequence. Its specificity is unknown. The sample originates from a study of shared clonotypes between healthy human individuals. Study conclusions and caveats: Limitation of the genetic and exposure-history diversity represented came from the few donors.

The table came from immunoSEQ multiplex PCR; TCRdb's copy has only in-frame clones and leaves some out. The data contain some 550,000 clones, less than 98% of them singletons. Per germline, CDR1 SGHRS and CDR2 YFSETQ. The CDR3 is made up of 17 amino acids. The ends were cut back, 0 bases at V and 2 bases at J, with 18 bases in the middle. The TCR sequence derives from a woman aged 25-40 years in good health. Sample: naive CD4+ T cells sorted from blood. Stated subset: CD45RA+ positively selected. This chain joins TRBV5-1 and TRBJ2-7, with D perhaps matching TRBD1 (5 bases). The CDR3, as DNA: TGCGCCAGCAGCTTGGCGCCTGGAAGGGGCGGAACCTACGAGCAGTACTTC. Residues: CASSLAPGRGGTYEQYF.